This TCR beta chain was identified during a study of T cell responses to AZD1222 COVID-19 vaccine. As for this clone: Its antigen is as yet unknown.

Trimming pared 4 bases from V and 8 bases from J, leaving 14 bases between. Germline V CDR1 and CDR2: SGHTA, FQGNSA. This CDR3 has 14 residues. Profiling relied on immunoSEQ multiplex PCR, and the TCRdb table lists in-frame clones only, not all of them. The sample comprises some 190,000 clones, about 93% of which are singletons, and about 2.1% rests with the top ten. Study-wide findings and caveats: Spike was spanned by vaccine-associated CD4 TCRs, with dominance at 160-218 and 743-854. Nearly half of unique spike-specific TCRs reportedly avoided B.1.351 and B.1.1.7 mutated regions. Baseline seropositivity occurred in only a handful of AZD1222 recipients. In a largely white British group with more females than males, clonal diversity was possibly underestimated.

The sequences come from peripheral blood, collected 28 days after the second AZD1222 dose. This sequence joins TRBV7-2 and TRBJ1-4, with D possibly being TRBD1 (5 bases). This receptor was identified in an adult who received the AZD1222 COVID-19 vaccine. This CDR3 reads CASSWSGGREKLFF. CDR3 DNA sequence: TGTGCCAGCAGCTGGAGCGGGGGTCGGGAAAAACTGTTTTTT. Variable domain in full (rest from reference TRBV7-2 and TRBJ1-4): GAGVSQSPSNKVTEKGKDVELRCDPISGHTALYWYRQSLGQGLEFLIYFQGNSAPDKSGLPSDRFSAERTGGSVSTLTIQRTQQEDSAVYLCASSWSGGREKLFFGSGTQLSVL.